Listed here are 24 T cell receptor beta chains from one sample, sequenced in a study of cytomegalovirus exposure and HLA in healthy donors. The PCR made use of 60 Vbeta and 13 Jbeta primers. Data came from immunoSEQ multiplex PCR; TCRdb stores just in-frame clones and leaves some out. Here the sample spans over 45,000 clones, around 82% being singletons. The sample taken for sequencing was PBMCs. These receptors were obtained from a boy aged 10-17 years in good health and CMV-seropositive.

This CDR3 is CATSRDRGREKLFF. The DNA of the CDR3 is TGTGCCACCAGCAGGGACAGGGGACGGGAAAAACTGTTTTTT. This chain links TRBV15 with TRBJ1-4, with 9 bases fitting TRBD1. Germline V gene sequence: CDR1 LNHNV, CDR2 YYDKDF (reference sequence). V lost 3 bases, J lost 8 bases, and 4 bases stayed unmatched. The CDR3 is 14 amino acids. Filled out from reference TRBV15 and TRBJ1-4, the complete variable domain reads DAMVIQNPRYQVTQFGKPVTLSCSQTLNHNVMYWYQQKSSQAPKLLFHYYDKDFNNEADTPDNFQSRRPNTSFCFLDIRSPGLGDTAMYLCATSRDRGREKLFFGSGTQLSVL.

This clone appeared a single time. CDR3 region: CASSEIWTGNREQYF. CDR3 bases: TGTGCCAGCAGTGAAATCTGGACAGGTAACCGCGAGCAGTACTTC. The J gene is TRBJ2-5, the V gene TRBV6-1; 7 bases match TRBD1. The end of the DNA fits TRBJ2-7 better, so the J call may be wrong. The CDR3 runs 15 residues. Germline CDR1 and CDR2: MNHNS and SASEGT.

The V call is TRBV29-1, the J call TRBJ1-2; TRBD1 agrees at 7 bases. Germline lookup yields CDR1 SQVTM and CDR2 ANQGSEA. CDR3 size: 11 residues. V was clipped by 5 bases and J by 3 bases; unmatched bases: 0. The CDR3 DNA sequence: TGCAGCGTTACAGGGGACTATGGCTACACCTTC. It codes for CSVTGDYGYTF.

J is TRBJ2-2 and V is TRBV29-1; no definite D call. Between the trimmed V and J ends, which lost 5 bases and 5 bases, there was a span of 12 bases. The CDR3 totals 13 residues. CDR1 and CDR2 (germline): SQVTM, ANQGSEA. The CDR3 sequence is CSVYLPLTGELFF. The CDR3 bases are TGCAGCGTTTATCTCCCCCTTACCGGGGAGCTGTTTTTT.

The J gene is TRBJ1-2, the V gene TRBV5-5; 7 nucleotides align to TRBD1. Germline V CDR1 and CDR2: SGHKS, YYEKEE (reference sequence). The length of the CDR3 is 13 residues. V gave up 4 bases and J gave up 7 bases; unmatched junction bases: 7. CDR3 sequence reads: CASSHRDSRGYTF. The DNA for the CDR3 is TGTGCCAGCAGCCACCGGGACAGCCGTGGCTACACCTTC.

The chain employs TRBV21-1 and TRBJ2-7; the D call TRBD1 from the table was never checked on the DNA. TRBV21-1 is noted as a pseudogene. The CDR3 loop spans 17 amino acids. The CDR3 reads CASSKAFSRDRDYEQYF. CDR3 bases: TGTGCCAGCAGCAAAGCCTTTTCGCGGGACAGGGACTACGAGCAGTACTTC.

To note about this clone: In the same sample, other DNA sequences code for this CDR3. The DNA of the CDR3 is TGCGCCAGCAGTCGGCCCCTGGCGGGGGGCGATCAAGAGACCCAGTACTTC. This sequence encodes CASSRPLAGGDQETQYF. The genes are TRBV4-1 and TRBJ2-5, with TRBD2 matching over 8 bases. CDR3 length equals 17 residues. Germline CDR1 MGHRA, CDR2 YSYEKL. With 6 bases clipped from V and 2 bases from J, the junction kept 14 bases outside the gene matches.

The rearrangement links TRBV19 to TRBJ2-7; D call uncertain. Trimming left V 5 bases short and J 0 bases short, with 8 bases between. This CDR3 spans 13 amino acids. Germline lookup yields CDR1 LNHDA and CDR2 SQIVND (reference sequence). Here the CDR3 reads CASSPPGSYEQYF. The CDR3 region has the DNA TGTGCCAGTAGTCCGCCCGGCTCCTACGAGCAGTACTTC.

The chain joins TRBV4-1 to TRBJ2-5, with TRBD1 matching over 10 bases. V lost 2 bases, J lost 6 bases, and 9 bases stayed unmatched. This CDR3 contains 16 residues. Germline V gives CDR1 MGHRA, CDR2 YSYEKL. The CDR3 loop is CASSQLPGQGSKTQYF. The DNA of the CDR3 is TGCGCCAGCAGCCAATTACCGGGACAGGGGAGCAAGACCCAGTACTTC.

The chain employs TRBV5-1 and TRBJ2-7; tentatively, D is TRBD2 (5 bases). The CDR3 spans 14 residues. Germline loops: CDR1 SGHRS, CDR2 YFSETQ. V was clipped by 6 bases and J by 3 bases, with 16 bases between them. The CDR3 here is CASKATGSLYEQYF. DNA for the CDR3: TGCGCCAGCAAGGCGACGGGATCTCTCTACGAGCAGTACTTC.

The chain combines TRBV19 with TRBJ1-2; TRBD1 is a possible D gene (5 bases). Germline loops: CDR1 LNHDA, CDR2 SQIVND (reference sequence). Between the trimmed V and J ends, which lost 3 bases and 7 bases, there was a span of 9 bases. This CDR3 is built from 12 residues. CDR3 sequence (DNA): TGTGCCAGTAGTATCGGGGGAGCTGGCTACACCTTC. Translation gives CASSIGGAGYTF.

V is TRBV6-4 and J is TRBJ2-1, with 13 bases lining up with TRBD2. This CDR3 is built from 15 residues. Looked up from germline, CDR1 is MRHNA and CDR2 is SNTAGT. The V and J ends lost 5 bases and 10 bases, in that order; junction bases with no gene match: 8. CDR3 in DNA: TGTGCCAGCAGTACAGGACTAGCGGGGGTGAGGGAGCAGTTCTTC. This sequence encodes CASSTGLAGVREQFF.

The rearrangement joins TRBV23-1 to TRBJ2-6; no reliable D call. TRBV23-1 is an ORF; its function is uncertain. The CDR3 has 17 residues. With 2 bases removed from V and 0 bases from J, the gap between germline ends came to 11 bases. CDR3 region: CASSQVVRSSGANVLTF. The CDR3 DNA sequence: TGCGCCAGCAGTCAAGTTGTCCGGAGCTCTGGGGCCAACGTCCTGACTTTC.

Here the CDR3 DNA reads TGTGCCAGCAGCTTGACAGCAACTAATGAAAAACTGTTTTTT. Encoded protein: CASSLTATNEKLFF. V gene TRBV5-6 combines with J gene TRBJ1-4; no clear D gene. The CDR3 loop spans 14 amino acids. Deletions cut 1 base from V and 0 bases from J, with 4 bases between. Germline CDR1 and CDR2: SGHDT and YYEEEE.

This sequence joins TRBV20-1 and TRBJ2-1, with D tentatively TRBD2 (6 bases). The V and J ends lost 5 bases and 5 bases respectively, with 7 bases between them. The CDR3 sequence is 11 residues long. Germline V gene data show CDR1 as DFQATT and CDR2 as SNEGSKA (reference sequence). The CDR3 DNA sequence: TGCAGTGCTGGGACTCACAATGAGCAGTTCTTC. Translation gives CSAGTHNEQFF.

The CDR3 is CASSLGTLSNQPQHF. The CDR3 coding sequence is TGTGCCAGCAGCTTAGGGACACTTAGCAATCAGCCCCAGCATTTT. The chain links TRBV11-2 to TRBJ1-5, with D possibly being TRBD1 (5 bases). V gave up 1 base and J gave up 0 bases, with 7 bases separating them. Germline assignment: CDR1 SGHAT and CDR2 FQNNGV. The CDR3 extends over 15 amino acids.

The chain has TRBV7-6 and TRBJ2-7; weak D call: TRBD1 (6 bases). V gave up 4 bases and J gave up 1 base, with 14 bases separating them. Germline loops: CDR1 SGHVS, CDR2 FNYEAQ. This CDR3 contains 15 residues. CDR3 in amino acids: CASSSGDLGSYEQYF. As DNA, the CDR3 is TGTGCCAGCAGCTCAGGGGACCTCGGGTCCTACGAGCAGTACTTC.

The CDR3 sequence is CASTSRDRDGYTF. DNA for the CDR3: TGTGCCAGTACCTCCCGGGACAGGGACGGCTACACCTTC. The chain is built from TRBV9 and TRBJ1-2, with 9 bases lining up with TRBD1. CDR1 SGDLS and CDR2 YYNGEE come from the germline V gene. V lost 8 bases and J lost 8; bases outside the gene matches: 10. This CDR3 contains 13 residues.

Turning to this clone: Germline and junction disagree at one end, which may indicate a read error. The genes are TRBV7-9 and TRBJ2-1, with TRBD2 matching over 12 bases. The CDR3 is 14 residues long. Per the germline V gene, CDR1 is SEHNR and CDR2 is FQNEAQ (reference sequence). CDR3 sequence: CSSSSSGGDNEQFF. The CDR3 DNA is TGTTCCAGCAGCTCTAGCGGGGGGGACAATGAGCAGTTCTTC.

The chain carries TRBV2 and TRBJ1-5, with D possibly being TRBD1 (6 bases). Germline V gene data show CDR1 as SNHLY and CDR2 as FYNNEI. This CDR3 is built from 15 residues. Trimming took off 3 bases at V and 8 bases at J, with 17 bases between the two ends. CDR3 protein: CASSEGQGSRKPQHF. The CDR3 DNA follows: TGTGCCAGCAGTGAGGGGCAGGGGAGTCGTAAGCCCCAGCATTTT.

This sequence joins TRBV6-1 and TRBJ2-2; the match to TRBD1 covers 11 bases. The length of the CDR3 is 14 residues. Trimming cost V 7 bases and J 4 bases; bases outside gene matches: 2. Germline V gene lookup returns CDR1 MNHNS and CDR2 SASEGT. In DNA, the CDR3 is TGTGCCAGCATGGGACAGGGGGTCACCGGGGAGCTGTTTTTT. It is translated as CASMGQGVTGELFF.

J is TRBJ1-2 and V is TRBV6-1, with 12 bases that match TRBD1. Losses at the gene ends were 7 bases for V and 6 bases for J; bases not matched to a gene: 6. CDR3 length: 14 residues. CDR1 and CDR2 from the germline V gene are MNHNS and SASEGT. CDR3 sequence reads: CASNPGQGANGYTF. Here the CDR3 DNA reads TGTGCCAGCAACCCGGGACAGGGGGCGAATGGCTACACCTTC.

This clone was picked up one time. The chain couples TRBV7-8 to TRBJ1-1; unclear D gene. The V end was cut by 0 bases, the J end by 9 bases, with 14 bases between. This CDR3 has 14 residues. Germline V gene lookup returns CDR1 SGHVS and CDR2 FQNEAQ. The CDR3 is CASSLAAVGFKAFF. DNA of the CDR3: TGTGCCAGCAGCTTAGCGGCGGTCGGGTTTAAAGCTTTCTTT.

There are a few counts of this clone. The chain recombines TRBV6-6 with TRBJ1-1; tentative D call: TRBD1 (5 bases). Germline V gene sequence: CDR1 MNHNY, CDR2 SVGAGI (reference sequence). This CDR3 has 11 amino acids. With 6 bases removed from V and 7 bases from J, the gap between germline ends came to 9 bases. The CDR3 reads CASSPQGEAFF. In nucleotides, the CDR3 is TGTGCCAGCAGCCCCCAGGGTGAAGCTTTCTTT.